Sequencing of this T cell receptor (beta chain) was carried out in a study of shared clonotypes between healthy human individuals. Study-wide context: There were three CD4 naive, three CD4 memory, two CD8 naive and one CD8 memory plates per donor.

Naive-designated CD8 cells lacked CD45RO, were positively enriched for CCR7, and omitted terminally differentiated effector memory CD45RA+ cells. Study donors comprised healthy, HIV-negative adults devoid of recent acute infection or vaccination. With 4 bases removed from V and 6 bases from J, the gap between germline ends came to 16 bases. Germline V gene lookup returns CDR1 MNHEY and CDR2 SMNVEV (reference sequence). CDR3 size: 14 residues. Sequencing used immunoSEQ multiplex PCR; TCRdb keeps in-frame clones, though not all of them. This table holds around 620,000 clones, approximately 95% found once.

The chain combines TRBV27 with TRBJ2-7; D may match TRBD1 or TRBD2 (5 bases each). The receptor was isolated from a woman in her 30s in good health. The sequenced sample was naive CD8+ T cells sorted from blood. DNA for the CDR3: TGTGCCAGCAGTTCGGGGCCTGGACTGCGCGAGCAGTACTTC. Amino acid sequence: CASSSGPGLREQYF.